The 14 T cell receptor beta chains reported below all come from one sample, sequenced in a study of monozygotic twins with inflammatory bowel disease. TCRdb re-analyzed the 5' RACE reads; it lists each CDR3 protein once, without DNA. Reported are roughly 140,000 distinct CDR3 sequences; the ten largest clones contain less than 2.5%. Sequenced sample: blood. The receptors shown here come from a human donor with ulcerative colitis or Crohn's disease, or a healthy co-twin of an affected twin (not recorded which).

This rearrangement joins TRBV28 to TRBJ2-5; the TRBD1 assignment by TCRdb is unverifiable without DNA. Germline V CDR1 and CDR2: MDHEN, SYDVKM. This CDR3 spans 15 amino acids. The CDR3 sequence is CATLPRGEQQETQYF.

This rearrangement joins TRBV19 to TRBJ2-7; TCRdb lists TRBD1, though no DNA is available to test this call. CDR3 length equals 15 residues. Germline V CDR1 and CDR2: LNHDA, SQIVND (reference sequence). The CDR3 protein is CASSILGGSSYEQYF.

The genes are TRBV3-1 and TRBJ2-3; the D call from TCRdb, TRBD1, cannot be confirmed without DNA. Germline CDR1 and CDR2: LGHDT and YNNKEL (reference sequence). The CDR3 length is 16 residues. This CDR3 is CASSLRGTGGTDTQYF.

The V call is TRBV7-2, the J call TRBJ2-7; TCRdb proposes TRBD1, but this gene call is untestable without DNA. From germline, CDR1 is SGHTA and CDR2 FQGNSA. This CDR3 spans 14 amino acids. The CDR3 sequence: CASSRGLSSYEQYF.

The chain links TRBV6-5 to TRBJ1-1. CDR1 and CDR2 from the germline V gene are MNHEY and SVGAGI. This CDR3 has 15 amino acids. The CDR3 reads CASSYSRVNRKEAFF.

V gene TRBV9 combines with J gene TRBJ2-3. CDR1 is SGDLS, CDR2 YYNGEE, per germline. The CDR3 has 14 amino acids. CDR3 sequence reads: CASSVASAADTQYF. The variable domain in full, with the rest retrieved from reference TRBV9 and TRBJ2-3, is DSGVTQTPKHLITATGQRVTLRCSPRSGDLSVYWYQQSLDQGLQFLIQYYNGEERAKGNILERFSAQQFPDLHSELNLSSLELGDSALYFCASSVASAADTQYFGPGTRLTVL.

The chain recombines TRBV4-3 with TRBJ1-2. Germline CDR1 reads LGHNA; CDR2 reads YSLEER. This CDR3 spans 16 amino acids. This CDR3 is CASSQDSGRRNYGYTF.

V usage is TRBV4-3 and J usage is TRBJ2-1. Germline values: CDR1 LGHNA, CDR2 YSLEER. This CDR3 has 16 residues. This chain's CDR3 is CASSQVPIGEYNEQFF.

The chain combines TRBV7-8 with TRBJ1-2; TCRdb calls TRBD1, which cannot be checked without DNA. The CDR3 loop spans 16 amino acids. Per the germline V gene, CDR1 is SGHVS and CDR2 is FQNEAQ. Here the CDR3 reads CASSSPRQGAANGYTF.

The chain has TRBV6-5 and TRBJ2-1; the D gene TCRdb calls, TRBD2, cannot be checked with no DNA. Looked up from germline, CDR1 is MNHEY and CDR2 is SVGAGI. The CDR3 spans 15 residues. This CDR3 reads CASSYLPRRGDEQFF.

The gene calls are TRBV7-8 and TRBJ2-7; the TCRdb D gene call, TRBD1, has no DNA to confirm it. The CDR3 contains 16 residues. The germline V gene encodes CDR1 SGHVS and CDR2 FQNEAQ. Here the CDR3 reads CASSLERGDSSYEQYF.

This chain joins TRBV5-4 and TRBJ2-7; the D call of TRBD1 rests on TCRdb alone, since no DNA is present to check it. The length of the CDR3 is 17 residues. Looked up from germline, CDR1 is SGHNT and CDR2 is YYREEE (reference sequence). The CDR3 reads CASSLGSGAYSSYEQYF.

This sequence joins TRBV7-3 and TRBJ1-1; TCRdb calls TRBD1, which cannot be checked without DNA. There are 13 residues in the CDR3. Germline CDR1 is SGHTA and CDR2 is FQGTGA. The CDR3 loop is CASRGDRVPEAFF.

The chain combines TRBV6-2 or TRBV6-3 with TRBJ2-1; TCRdb reports TRBD1, a call that lacks DNA to check it against. Germline loops: CDR1 MNHEY, CDR2 SVGEGT. The CDR3 is 15 amino acids. CDR3 loop: CASRPPGGEINEQFF.